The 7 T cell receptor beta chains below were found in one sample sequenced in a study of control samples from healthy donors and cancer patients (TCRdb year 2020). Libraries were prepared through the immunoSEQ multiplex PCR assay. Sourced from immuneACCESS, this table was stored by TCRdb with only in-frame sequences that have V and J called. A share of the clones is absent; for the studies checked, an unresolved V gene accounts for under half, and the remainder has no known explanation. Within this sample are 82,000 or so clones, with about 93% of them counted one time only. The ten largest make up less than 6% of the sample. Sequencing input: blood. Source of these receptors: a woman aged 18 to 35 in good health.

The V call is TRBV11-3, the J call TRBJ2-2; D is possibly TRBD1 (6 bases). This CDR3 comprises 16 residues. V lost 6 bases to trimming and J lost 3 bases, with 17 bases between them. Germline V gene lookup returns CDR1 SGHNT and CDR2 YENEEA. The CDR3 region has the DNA TGTGCCAGCAGGCTACAGGGCGCAGGGGACACCGGGGAGCTGTTTTTT. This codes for CASRLQGAGDTGELFF. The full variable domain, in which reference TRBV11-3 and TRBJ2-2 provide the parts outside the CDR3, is EAGVVQSPRYKIIEKKQPVAFWCNPISGHNTLYWYLQNLGQGPELLIRYENEEAVDDSQLPKDRFSAERLKGVDSTLKIQPAELGDSAVYLCASRLQGAGDTGELFFGEGSRLTVL.

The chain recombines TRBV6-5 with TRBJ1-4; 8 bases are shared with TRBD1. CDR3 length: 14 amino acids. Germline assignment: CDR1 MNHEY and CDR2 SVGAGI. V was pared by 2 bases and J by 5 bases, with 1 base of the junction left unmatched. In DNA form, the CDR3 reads TGTGCCAGCAGTTACAACAGGGGGAATGAAAAACTGTTTTTT. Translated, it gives CASSYNRGNEKLFF.

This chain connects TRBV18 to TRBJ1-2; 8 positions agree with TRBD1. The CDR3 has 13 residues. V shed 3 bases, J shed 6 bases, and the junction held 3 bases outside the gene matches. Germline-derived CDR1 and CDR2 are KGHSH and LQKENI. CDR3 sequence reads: CASSPSGQDGYTF. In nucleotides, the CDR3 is TGTGCCAGCTCACCCTCGGGACAGGATGGCTACACCTTC.

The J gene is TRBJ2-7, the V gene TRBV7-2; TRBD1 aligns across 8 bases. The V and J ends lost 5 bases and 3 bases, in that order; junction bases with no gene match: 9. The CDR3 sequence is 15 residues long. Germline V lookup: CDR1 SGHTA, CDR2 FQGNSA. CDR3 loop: CASSDTGQAYYEQYF. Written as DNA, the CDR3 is TGTGCCAGCAGCGATACGGGACAGGCATACTACGAGCAGTACTTC.

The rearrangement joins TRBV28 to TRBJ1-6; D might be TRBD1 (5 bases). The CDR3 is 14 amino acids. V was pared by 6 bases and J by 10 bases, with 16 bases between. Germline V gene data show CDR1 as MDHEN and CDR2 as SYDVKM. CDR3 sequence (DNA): TGTGCCAGCAGAGATGACAGCCCAGGGTCACCCCTCCACTTT. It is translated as CASRDDSPGSPLHF.

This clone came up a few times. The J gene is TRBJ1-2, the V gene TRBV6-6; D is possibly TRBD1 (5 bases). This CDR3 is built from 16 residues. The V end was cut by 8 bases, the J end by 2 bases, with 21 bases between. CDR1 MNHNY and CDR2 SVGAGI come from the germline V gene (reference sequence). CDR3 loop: CASGELTRVSNYGYTF. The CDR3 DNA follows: TGTGCCAGCGGAGAACTTACCAGGGTGAGCAACTATGGCTACACCTTC.

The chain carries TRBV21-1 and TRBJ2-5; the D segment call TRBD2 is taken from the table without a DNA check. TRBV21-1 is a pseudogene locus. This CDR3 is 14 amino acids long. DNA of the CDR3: TGTGCCAGACTTAACGGGGGGGCTGGTGAGACCCAGTACTTC. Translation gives CARLNGGAGETQYF.